A single sample gave rise to the 12 T cell receptor beta chains below, sequenced in a study of response to subunit inactivated influenza vaccine. A single record per CDR3 protein comes from TCRdb applying MiXCR to the RT-PCR reads. The profile shows around 490,000 distinct CDR3 sequences, around 8% of them singletons. The sequences come from PBMCs from blood, collected roughly 24 months after vaccination. Source of these receptors: a man in his fifties or sixties who received an inactivated influenza vaccine.

The rearrangement uses TRBV12-3 or TRBV12-4 and TRBJ1-4; weak D call: TRBD1 (6 bases). The CDR3 extends over 14 amino acids. V lost 3 bases and J 7 bases, leaving 12 bases between the germline ends. The CDR3 nucleotides are TGTGCCAGCAGTTTTCGGCAGGGGCGTGAAAAACTGTTTTTT. It translates to CASSFRQGREKLFF.

This clonotype came up many times. This rearrangement joins TRBV11-2 to TRBJ1-6; possible D gene TRBD1, 5 bases. Germline V gives CDR1 SGHAT, CDR2 FQNNGV. The CDR3 is 19 amino acids. Trimming stripped 5 bases from V and 10 bases from J, with 30 bases between. The CDR3 sequence is CASSAPRGLGARGFSPLHF. CDR3 DNA: TGTGCCAGCAGCGCACCAAGGGGCCTTGGTGCAAGGGGCTTCTCACCCCTCCACTTT.

This clonotype was seen at least ten times. This chain joins TRBV3-1 and TRBJ2-3; 7 nucleotides agree with TRBD2. The germline V gene has CDR1 LGHDT and CDR2 YNNKEL (reference sequence). The CDR3 length is 17 residues. V was clipped by 1 base and J by 4 bases; unmatched bases: 11. The chain's CDR3 is CASSQGYLAERADTQYF. In DNA form, the CDR3 reads TGTGCCAGCAGCCAAGGATACCTAGCGGAGAGGGCAGATACGCAGTATTTT.

The sample holds many counts of this clonotype. The chain is built from TRBV6-5 and TRBJ1-4; maybe TRBD1 (6 bases). The CDR3 is 14 amino acids. CDR1 and CDR2 from the germline V gene are MNHEY and SVGAGI. Trimming removed 3 bases from V and 6 bases from J, with 11 bases in between. The CDR3: CASSYLSGDEKLFF. In DNA form, the CDR3 reads TGTGCCAGCAGTTATCTTTCAGGGGATGAAAAACTGTTTTTT.

Ten or more counts support this clonotype. The chain couples TRBV12-3 or TRBV12-4 to TRBJ1-5; no reliable D call. CDR3 length equals 21 residues. Between the trimmed V and J ends, which lost 2 bases and 0 bases, there was a span of 26 bases. Here the CDR3 DNA reads TGTGCCAGCAGTTTAACGCTCCGTGTAGGCTTGCGGCAGGATAGCAATCAGCCCCAGCATTTT. Its translation: CASSLTLRVGLRQDSNQPQHF.

The chain couples TRBV6-1 to TRBJ1-2; D not resolved. Trimming stripped 6 bases from V and 1 base from J, with 18 bases between. The CDR3 runs 16 residues. Per germline, CDR1 MNHNS and CDR2 SASEGT. CDR3 residues: CASRPSTQDYNYGYTF. In nucleotides, the CDR3 is TGTGCCAGCAGACCAAGTACGCAGGATTATAACTATGGCTACACCTTC.

This clonotype was observed many times. The chain employs TRBV4-2 and TRBJ2-4; the match to TRBD1 covers 11 bases. Germline CDR1 reads LGHNA; CDR2 reads YNFKEQ. The CDR3 runs to 16 residues. The V and J ends lost 1 base and 3 bases, in that order; junction bases with no gene match: 2. CDR3 amino acids: CASSQGGTGGKNIQYF. DNA for the CDR3: TGTGCCAGCAGCCAAGGCGGGACAGGGGGCAAAAACATTCAGTACTTC.

The V call is TRBV27, the J call TRBJ2-5; D gene ambiguous. The CDR3 contains 13 residues. V shed 3 bases and J shed 5 bases, with 10 bases lying between them. CDR1 MNHEY and CDR2 SMNVEV come from the germline V gene (reference sequence). This CDR3 is CASSLLASETQYF. CDR3 nucleotide sequence: TGTGCCAGCAGTTTGCTGGCATCGGAGACCCAGTACTTC.

This clonotype was observed many times. This CDR3 is CASSKLNQETQYF. The CDR3 DNA follows: TGTGCCAGCAGCAAGCTTAACCAAGAGACCCAGTACTTC. The genes are TRBV21-1 and TRBJ2-5. TRBV21-1 is flagged as a pseudogene. This CDR3 contains 13 residues.

Many counts were recorded for this clonotype. The chain couples TRBV29-1 to TRBJ2-3; D is possibly TRBD1 (6 bases). Germline V CDR1 and CDR2: SQVTM, ANQGSEA. The V and J ends lost 3 bases and 3 bases respectively, with 13 bases between them. The length of the CDR3 is 14 residues. The CDR3 loop is CSVEGAVRTDTQYF. CDR3 coding DNA: TGCAGCGTTGAGGGGGCCGTACGGACAGATACGCAGTATTTT.

This chain joins TRBV6-6 and TRBJ2-7; 10 bases fit TRBD1. The length of the CDR3 is 13 residues. Losses at the gene ends were 8 bases for V and 0 bases for J; bases not matched to a gene: 1. Germline assignment: CDR1 MNHNY and CDR2 SVGAGI (reference sequence). CDR3 bases: TGTGCCAGCGGGGACAGGGGCTCCTACGAGCAGTACTTC. Translated, it gives CASGDRGSYEQYF.

This clonotype was recorded many times. The chain carries TRBV28 and TRBJ2-3; the match to TRBD1 covers 9 bases. Trimming took 2 bases from V and 5 from J; bases not matched to a gene: 8. The length of the CDR3 is 16 residues. Per germline, CDR1 MDHEN and CDR2 SYDVKM. In DNA form, the CDR3 reads TGTGCCAGCAGTTTAGCCACAGGGGGCTTAGGAGATACGCAGTATTTT. Its protein product is CASSLATGGLGDTQYF. Looking up the rest from reference TRBV28 and TRBJ2-3 gives the full variable domain: DVKVTQSSRYLVKRTGEKVFLECVQDMDHENMFWYRQDPGLGLRLIYFSYDVKMKEKGDIPEGYSVSREKKERFSLILESASTNQTSMYLCASSLATGGLGDTQYFGPGTRLTVL.